This TCR beta chain was captured in a study of shared clonotypes between healthy human individuals. As concerns this clone: Other DNA sequences within the sample encode an identical CDR3.

Libraries were prepared by immunoSEQ multiplex PCR; TCRdb keeps only in-frame clonotypes and omits some of them. The data show millions of clones, about 95% seen once. The CDR3 has 16 amino acids. Germline CDR1 is SGHAT and CDR2 is FQNNGV. J was trimmed by 4 bases and V by 1 base; bases with no gene match: 4. CD45RO-negative, CCR7-selected cells formed the naive CD8 fraction, which excluded terminally differentiated effector memory CD45RA+ cells. Sequencing used naive CD8+ T cells sorted from blood. The chain links TRBV11-2 to TRBJ2-6, with TRBD1 identical over 7 bases. The TCR was taken from a man aged 18-30 years in good health. This CDR3 is CASSLGGGAGANVLTF. The CDR3 DNA is TGTGCCAGCAGCTTAGGAGGGGGCGCAGGGGCCAACGTCCTGACTTTC.